Presented here are 6 T cell receptor beta chains from one specimen sequenced in a study of blood T cells in healthy people across ages. A J-beta primer mix and a sample-barcoded 5' primer were used in a second PCR of roughly 6 to 12 cycles. TCRdb reprocessed the 5' RACE reads with MiXCR, giving one entry per CDR3 protein. The data contain 600,000 to 900,000 distinct CDR3 sequences, about a quarter of them singletons. These data were likewise used in another study, on T cells of mothers and their children.

Sequenced sample: blood. The receptor set was obtained from a boy between 10 and 17 years old in good health.

Concerning this clonotype itself: A read error may produce the germline difference seen at one junction end. DNA for the CDR3: TGTGCCGGCAGTTTATACGCAGGGTTTGAAAGCAATCAGCCCCAGCATTTT. Its translation is CAGSLYAGFESNQPQHF. The chain joins TRBV12-3 or TRBV12-4 to TRBJ1-5; a weak D match, TRBD1 (5 bases). The CDR3 sequence is 17 residues long.

V usage is TRBV4-3 and J usage is TRBJ2-5; D perhaps matches TRBD2 (5 bases). The better agreement between TRBJ2-1 and the DNA end casts doubt on the J call. The germline CDR1 and CDR2 sequences are LGHNA and YSLEER. CDR3 length: 14 amino acids. The CDR3 is CASSQDLGDDEQFF. The CDR3 coding sequence is TGCGCCAGCAGCCAAGATCTCGGGGATGATGAGCAGTTCTTC.

The J gene is TRBJ2-3, the V gene TRBV7-2; 7 positions match TRBD2. The J segment lost 4 bases and the V segment lost 2 bases, leaving 12 bases of the junction unmatched. CDR3 length: 17 residues. Germline V lookup: CDR1 SGHTA, CDR2 FQGNSA. DNA of the CDR3: TGTGCCAGCAGCTTAAGGGTCGGCGGGAGCAGCTCAGATACGCAGTATTTT. This codes for CASSLRVGGSSSDTQYF.

The chain has TRBV29-1 and TRBJ1-1; 8 bases match TRBD1. The V and J ends lost 6 bases and 4 bases, in that order; junction bases with no gene match: 4. The CDR3 is made up of 12 amino acids. Germline CDR1 reads SQVTM; CDR2 reads ANQGSEA. The DNA for the CDR3 is TGCAGCGTCCTGACAGGGGTCACTGAAGCTTTCTTT. Its translation: CSVLTGVTEAFF.

The chain recombines TRBV20-1 with TRBJ2-3; D is possibly TRBD1 (8 bases). Germline V gene data show CDR1 as DFQATT and CDR2 as SNEGSKA (reference sequence). V dropped 7 bases and J dropped 2 bases, with 25 bases sitting between them. The CDR3 covers 17 residues. The CDR3 bases are TGCAGTGGAACGAGACCCAGGGGGCGGGGGCCCACAGATACGCAGTATTTT. Amino acids: CSGTRPRGRGPTDTQYF.

This clonotype was picked up a small number of times. CDR3 DNA: TGCAGCGTTTCTACCGGACTAGCGGGAGCCCATAGCACAGATACGCAGTATTTT. Translating gives CSVSTGLAGAHSTDTQYF. This chain joins TRBV29-1 and TRBJ2-3, with 13 nucleotides matching TRBD2. J lost 0 bases, V lost 5 bases, and 11 bases had no gene match. CDR1 and CDR2 (germline): SQVTM, ANQGSEA. CDR3 length: 18 residues.